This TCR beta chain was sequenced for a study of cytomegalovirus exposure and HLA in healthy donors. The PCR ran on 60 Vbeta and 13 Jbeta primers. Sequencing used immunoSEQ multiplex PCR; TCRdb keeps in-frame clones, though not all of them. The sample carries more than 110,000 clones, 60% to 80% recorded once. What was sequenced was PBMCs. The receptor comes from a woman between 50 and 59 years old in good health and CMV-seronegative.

The CDR3 loop is CASSAESGGANEQFF. CDR3 sequence (DNA): TGTGCCAGCAGTGCGGAAAGCGGGGGGGCGAATGAGCAGTTCTTC. This sequence joins TRBV2 and TRBJ2-1, with 10 bases fitting TRBD2. V dropped 4 bases and J dropped 7; count of bases not matched to a gene: 7. This CDR3 comprises 15 residues. Looked up from germline, CDR1 is SNHLY and CDR2 is FYNNEI.